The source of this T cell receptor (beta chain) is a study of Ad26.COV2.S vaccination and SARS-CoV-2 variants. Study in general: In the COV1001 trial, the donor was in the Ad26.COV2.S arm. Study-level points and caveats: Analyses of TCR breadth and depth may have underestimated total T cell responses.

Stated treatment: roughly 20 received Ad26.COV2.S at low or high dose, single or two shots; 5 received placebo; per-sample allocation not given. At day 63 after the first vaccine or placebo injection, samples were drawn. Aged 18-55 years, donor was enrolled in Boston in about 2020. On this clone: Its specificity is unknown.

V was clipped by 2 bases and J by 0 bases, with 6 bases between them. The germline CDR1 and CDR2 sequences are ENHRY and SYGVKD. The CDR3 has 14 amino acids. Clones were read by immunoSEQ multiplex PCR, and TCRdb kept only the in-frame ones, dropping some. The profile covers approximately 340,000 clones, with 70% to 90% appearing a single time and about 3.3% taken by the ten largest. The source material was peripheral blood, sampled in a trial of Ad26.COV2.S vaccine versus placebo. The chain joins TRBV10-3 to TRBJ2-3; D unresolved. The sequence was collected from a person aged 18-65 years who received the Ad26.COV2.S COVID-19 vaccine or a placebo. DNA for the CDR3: TGTGCCATCAGTGAGGTGGCTAGCACAGATACGCAGTATTTT. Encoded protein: CAISEVASTDTQYF.